This T cell receptor beta chain was sequenced during a study of cytomegalovirus exposure and HLA in healthy donors. Comments on this clone: Its antigen is as yet unknown.

PCR used 60 Vbeta primers and 13 Jbeta primers. The method was immunoSEQ multiplex PCR; TCRdb's version includes in-frame clones alone and lacks a portion of them. The sample has 100,000 to 150,000 clones; about 80% are singletons. The CDR3 totals 16 residues. With 3 bases clipped from V and 4 bases from J, the junction kept 7 bases outside the gene matches. The V gene's germline CDR1 is SGDLS and CDR2 YYNGEE. Study observations and caveats: When analyzed later, a missense DCLRE1C variant was found to be linked to TCR beta V- and J-gene trimming. Immune exposure data for these donors was limited to CMV serostatus.

V is TRBV9 and J is TRBJ2-2, with 9 bases fitting TRBD1. The sequenced sample consisted of PBMCs. The sequence was collected from a man in his thirties or forties in good health and CMV-seropositive. The CDR3 nucleotides read TGTGCCAGCAGCGGGGGGACAGGGTGGGGCACCGGGGAGCTGTTTTTT. It specifies CASSGGTGWGTGELFF.